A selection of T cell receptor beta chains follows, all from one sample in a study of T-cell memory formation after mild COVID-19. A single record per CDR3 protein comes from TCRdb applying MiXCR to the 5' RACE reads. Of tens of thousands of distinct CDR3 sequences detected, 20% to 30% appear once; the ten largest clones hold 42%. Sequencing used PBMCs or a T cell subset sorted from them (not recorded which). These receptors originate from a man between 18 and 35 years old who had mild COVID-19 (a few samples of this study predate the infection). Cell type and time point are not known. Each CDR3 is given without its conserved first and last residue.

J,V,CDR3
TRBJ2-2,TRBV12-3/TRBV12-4,ASSPSRKRADTGELF
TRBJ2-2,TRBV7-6,ASSFVYTGELF
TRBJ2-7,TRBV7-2,ASSLGSGEQY
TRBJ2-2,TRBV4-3,ASSPDRGSGELF
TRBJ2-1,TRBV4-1,ASSQEGTPRGLNNEQF
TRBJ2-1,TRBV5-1,ASSLAEGREQF
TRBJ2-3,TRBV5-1,ASSARLAGISSTDTQY
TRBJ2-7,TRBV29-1,SVRVSANRYEQY
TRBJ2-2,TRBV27,ASSSITTGQGVSGELF
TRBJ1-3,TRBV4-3,ASSPGGNTIY
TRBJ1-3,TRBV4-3,ASSQDRADTIY
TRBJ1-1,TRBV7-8,ASSSQGQGWPEAF
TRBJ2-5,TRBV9,ASSPSGEGLETQY
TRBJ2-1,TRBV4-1,ASSQDSAAPNAYNEQF
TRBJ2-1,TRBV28,ASRGGYNEQF
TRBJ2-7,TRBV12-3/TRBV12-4,ASSPGLDVEQY
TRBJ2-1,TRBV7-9,ASSKSGLAMAYNEQF
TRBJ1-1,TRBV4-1,ASSQDPFRTEAF
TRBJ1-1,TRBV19,ASSPSGTGRTEAF
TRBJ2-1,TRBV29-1,SVETGASSYNEQF
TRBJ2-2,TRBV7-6,ASRPPPGVGTGELF